This TCR beta chain was sequenced in a study of T-cell reconstitution after alpha-beta-depleted transplantation in children. Study-level findings and limits: Recipient T cells and thymic progenitors that survived were the source of the high TCRbeta diversity seen at day 60 in some patients.

CDR3 size: 17 residues. Germline assignment: CDR1 SEHNR and CDR2 FQNEAQ (reference sequence). V gave up 5 bases and J gave up 5 bases; unmatched junction bases: 12. As it was prepared, the TCRbeta library received unique molecular identifiers. TCRdb itself ran the PCR reads through MiXCR, one entry per CDR3 protein. This sample carries 200,000 or so distinct CDR3 sequences, 5.5% to 7% of them seen once, and the ten largest clones take 4.5% to 5.5%. This clonotype was observed many times. Its target is unknown. The sample in question was PBMCs, obtained before TCRalphabeta/CD19-depleted stem cell transplant. The rearrangement links TRBV7-9 to TRBJ2-5, with 12 bases that match TRBD2. The origin of this receptor is a girl under three years old with combined immunodeficiency, due to receive a stem cell transplant. The CDR3 loop reads CASSALVLAGGPETQYF. The CDR3 bases are TGTGCCAGCAGCGCCCTCGTTCTAGCGGGGGGGCCTGAGACCCAGTACTTC.